Following are 26 T cell receptor beta chains from one sample sequenced in a study of neurological immune-mediated disorders. From the 5' RACE reads, TCRdb called clonotypes with MiXCR, one entry per CDR3 protein. This sample has 65,000 to 75,000 distinct CDR3 sequences, with around 4.8% found just once. The sample was PBMCs. These receptors came from a woman aged 70-85 years with multiple sclerosis.

At least ten counts were recorded for this clonotype. In nucleotides, the CDR3 is TGTGCCAGCAGCTTAGCGAGGGCCACTGAAGCTTTCTTT. Its protein is CASSLARATEAFF. This chain joins TRBV7-8 and TRBJ1-1; D uncertain. V was trimmed by 0 bases and J by 4 bases, leaving 6 bases between them. The CDR3 length is 13 residues. Germline lookup yields CDR1 SGHVS and CDR2 FQNEAQ. The full variable domain, rest sourced from reference TRBV7-8 and TRBJ1-1, is GAGVSQSPRYKVAKRGQDVALRCDPISGHVSLFWYQQALGQGPEFLTYFQNEAQLDKSGLPSDRFFAERPEGSVSTLKIQRTQQEDSAVYLCASSLARATEAFFGQGTRLTVV.

This clonotype was counted ten times or more. The J gene is TRBJ2-1, the V gene TRBV5-1, with TRBD2 identical over 11 bases. V was pared by 0 bases and J by 9 bases, with 5 bases of the junction left unmatched. This CDR3 spans 15 amino acids. From germline, CDR1 is SGHRS and CDR2 YFSETQ. CDR3: CASSLVAGGPGEQFF. The CDR3 DNA is TGCGCCAGCAGCTTGGTAGCGGGAGGGCCGGGTGAGCAGTTCTTC.

This clonotype was seen repeatedly, ten times or more. The rearrangement joins TRBV10-3 to TRBJ2-7; 11 bases are a match to TRBD2. Germline V lookup: CDR1 ENHRY, CDR2 SYGVKD. The V and J ends lost 9 bases and 9 bases, in that order; junction bases with no gene match: 10. The CDR3 length is 13 residues. CDR3 nucleotide sequence: TGTGCCATAGCCGGGACTAGCGGTGGAGGGCAGTACTTC. Translating it yields CAIAGTSGGGQYF.

This clonotype was recorded many times. The chain couples TRBV20-1 to TRBJ1-5; 11 bases line up with TRBD1. CDR1 is DFQATT and CDR2 is SNEGSKA in the germline V gene (reference sequence). The CDR3 is made up of 16 amino acids. V lost 2 bases and J lost 3; bases outside the gene matches: 6. The CDR3 coding sequence is TGCAGTGCTAGAAGATTAGGACAGGGGGCCAATCAGCCCCAGCATTTT. This encodes CSARRLGQGANQPQHF.

This clonotype has at least ten counts. The genes are TRBV4-3 and TRBJ2-1, with 13 bases aligning to TRBD2. The CDR3 covers 19 residues. Germline trimming cut 0 bases from V and 7 bases from J; bases unmatched to any gene: 12. Germline-derived CDR1 and CDR2 are LGHNA and YSLEER. The CDR3 loop reads CASSQDLVIGLAGDNEQFF. The CDR3 DNA sequence: TGCGCCAGCAGCCAAGATCTAGTGATCGGACTAGCGGGAGATAATGAGCAGTTCTTC.

This clonotype has a count of ten or more. The rearrangement uses TRBV20-1 and TRBJ2-7; 11 nucleotides match TRBD2. This CDR3 has 17 amino acids. Germline V gene sequence: CDR1 DFQATT, CDR2 SNEGSKA (reference sequence). V shed 3 bases, J shed 6 bases, and the junction held 16 bases outside the gene matches. CDR3 bases: TGCAGTGCTAGCTCCCTTTTACTAGCGGGAGACCTCGGCGAGCAGTACTTC. Its protein is CSASSLLLAGDLGEQYF.

The table lists this clonotype with many counts. The chain combines TRBV5-5 with TRBJ1-3; 7 positions match TRBD1. Germline-derived CDR1 and CDR2 are SGHKS and YYEKEE (reference sequence). Losses at the gene ends were 5 bases for V and 0 bases for J; bases not matched to a gene: 5. The CDR3 length is 15 residues. The CDR3 protein is CASSWDSLSGNTIYF. The CDR3 bases are TGTGCCAGCAGTTGGGACAGCCTCTCTGGAAACACCATATATTTT.

This clonotype has at least ten counts. The V gene is TRBV6-6, the J gene TRBJ2-1; 7 nucleotides line up with TRBD2. V trimming: 2 bases; J trimming: 7 bases; junction bases outside the gene matches: 8. CDR1 is MNHNY and CDR2 is SVGAGI in the germline V gene (reference sequence). The CDR3 loop spans 15 amino acids. The CDR3 here is CASSYGGRAQNEQFF. CDR3 DNA: TGTGCCAGCAGTTACGGGGGGAGGGCCCAAAATGAGCAGTTCTTC.

This clonotype was detected many times. The chain couples TRBV20-1 to TRBJ1-4, with 7 bases aligning to TRBD1. Per germline, CDR1 DFQATT and CDR2 SNEGSKA (reference sequence). The CDR3 contains 15 residues. V lost 2 bases and J lost 5; bases outside the gene matches: 8. Written as DNA, the CDR3 is TGCAGTGCTAGACCCACAGGGGTGCTCAATGAAAAACTGTTTTTT. This codes for CSARPTGVLNEKLFF.

The sample holds many counts of this clonotype. The CDR3 loop reads CASSQFGTETGELFF. The CDR3 region has the DNA TGTGCCAGCAGCCAATTCGGGACAGAGACCGGGGAGCTGTTTTTT. The chain joins TRBV3-1 to TRBJ2-2, with 7 bases aligning to TRBD1. CDR1 is LGHDT and CDR2 is YNNKEL in the germline V gene (reference sequence). Trimming at V came to 2 bases and at J to 5 bases, leaving 5 bases not matched to a gene. The CDR3 runs to 15 residues.

This clonotype occurred many times. This chain connects TRBV4-1 to TRBJ2-1; 7 nucleotides align to TRBD2. V trimming: 2 bases; J trimming: 0 bases; junction bases outside the gene matches: 7. Germline V lookup: CDR1 MGHRA, CDR2 YSYEKL. This CDR3 comprises 17 residues. In nucleotides, the CDR3 is TGCGCCAGCAGCCAACCTCCCGGGACTACCTCCTACAATGAGCAGTTCTTC. Translating gives CASSQPPGTTSYNEQFF.

This clonotype was seen at least ten times. The V call is TRBV6-6, the J call TRBJ2-7; 8 positions match TRBD2. This CDR3 has 19 residues. The V segment lost 2 bases and the J segment 2 bases; nucleotides outside the gene matches: 17. The germline V gene has CDR1 MNHNY and CDR2 SVGAGI (reference sequence). CDR3 protein: CASSYIHINRLASTYEQYF. CDR3 bases: TGTGCCAGCAGTTACATTCACATAAATAGACTAGCGTCAACCTACGAGCAGTACTTC.

In this sample, this clonotype turned up many times. The chain joins TRBV20-1 to TRBJ2-1, with 7 bases fitting TRBD2. V shed 0 bases, J shed 7 bases, and the junction held 9 bases outside the gene matches. Germline CDR1 and CDR2: DFQATT and SNEGSKA (reference sequence). CDR3 length: 15 residues. The CDR3 nucleotides are TGCAGTGCTAGAGATTGGCCAGCGGGATCGAATGAGCAGTTCTTC. Translating gives CSARDWPAGSNEQFF.

At least ten counts were recorded for this clonotype. The CDR3 DNA reads as TGCGCCAGCAGCTTGGATGGGGGTGGGACTGAAGCTTTCTTT. Amino acid sequence: CASSLDGGGTEAFF. The chain carries TRBV5-1 and TRBJ1-1, with a possible D match to TRBD1 (5 bases). CDR1 is SGHRS, CDR2 YFSETQ, per germline. Trimming removed 0 bases at V and 5 bases at J, with 11 bases between. The CDR3 spans 14 residues.

This clonotype was seen many times. The chain recombines TRBV7-9 with TRBJ2-5; D may correspond to TRBD1 or TRBD2 (6 bases each). Trimming shortened V by 0 bases and J by 2 bases, and 13 bases separated the two germline ends. The CDR3 loop spans 16 amino acids. Germline V gives CDR1 SEHNR, CDR2 FQNEAQ (reference sequence). For the CDR3, the DNA is TGTGCCAGCAGCTTAGCGTCGGGGGCAGGACAAGAGACCCAGTACTTC. Translating it yields CASSLASGAGQETQYF. Filled out from reference TRBV7-9 and TRBJ2-5, the complete variable domain reads DTGVSQNPRHKITKRGQNVTFRCDPISEHNRLYWYRQTLGQGPEFLTYFQNEAQLEKSRLLSDRFSAERPKGSFSTLEIQRTEQGDSAMYLCASSLASGAGQETQYFGPGTRLLVL.

This clonotype was counted at least ten times. The chain links TRBV5-1 to TRBJ2-3, with unresolved D. CDR3 length equals 14 residues. CDR1 and CDR2 from the germline V gene are SGHRS and YFSETQ. V was trimmed by 1 base and J by 0 bases, leaving 6 bases between them. In nucleotides, the CDR3 is TGCGCCAGCAGCTTGAAAAGGAGCACAGATACGCAGTATTTT. Translating gives CASSLKRSTDTQYF.

This clonotype was counted ten times or more. The rearrangement joins TRBV15 to TRBJ2-3; D remains ambiguous. The CDR3 is 16 amino acids. CDR1 is LNHNV, CDR2 YYDKDF, per germline (reference sequence). The ends were cut back, 0 bases at V and 1 base at J, with 11 bases in the middle. The chain's CDR3 is CATSREGQRGTDTQYF. CDR3 nucleotide sequence: TGTGCCACCAGCAGAGAAGGTCAACGGGGCACAGATACGCAGTATTTT.

Ten or more counts support this clonotype. The chain carries TRBV6-5 and TRBJ2-1; D uncertain. The CDR3 spans 14 residues. Germline CDR1 and CDR2: MNHEY and SVGAGI. With 5 bases removed from V and 10 bases from J, the gap between germline ends came to 18 bases. CDR3 amino acids: CASSPIRALVEQFF. The CDR3 DNA follows: TGTGCCAGCAGTCCCATAAGGGCCCTGGTGGAGCAGTTCTTC.

This clonotype was picked up many times. V is TRBV5-4 and J is TRBJ2-5; D could derive from TRBD1 or TRBD2 (6 bases each). V was trimmed by 3 bases and J by 2 bases, leaving 11 bases between them. The CDR3 extends over 14 amino acids. Germline CDR1 is SGHNT and CDR2 is YYREEE (reference sequence). The CDR3 region has the DNA TGTGCCAGCAGCTACGGAGGGGGGCAAGAGACCCAGTACTTC. Its protein product is CASSYGGGQETQYF.

The V call is TRBV5-4, the J call TRBJ2-1, with 8 bases aligning to TRBD2. The germline CDR1 and CDR2 sequences are SGHNT and YYREEE (reference sequence). After removal of 1 base from V and 4 bases from J, the junction contained 4 bases not matched to a gene. The CDR3 covers 15 residues. CDR3 sequence (DNA): TGTGCCAGCAGCTTGTTCGGCGGGGGGTACAATGAGCAGTTCTTC. The encoded protein is CASSLFGGGYNEQFF.

The sample holds many counts of this clonotype. V usage is TRBV4-3 and J usage is TRBJ1-1; no reliable D call. The germline V gene encodes CDR1 LGHNA and CDR2 YSLEER. CDR3 length: 17 amino acids. Trimming removed 2 bases from V and 1 base from J, with 17 bases in between. The CDR3 bases are TGCGCCAGCAGCCAACGATTATTGACATTCCCGAACACTGAAGCTTTCTTT. Translating it yields CASSQRLLTFPNTEAFF.

The sample holds many counts of this clonotype. The V gene is TRBV10-3, the J gene TRBJ1-1, with D maybe TRBD1 (5 bases). The germline V and J ends were trimmed by 6 bases and 0 bases, with 11 bases remaining between them. Germline V gives CDR1 ENHRY, CDR2 SYGVKD. The CDR3 consists of 14 residues. In DNA, the CDR3 is TGTGCCATCAGACTCACAGGAATGAACACTGAAGCTTTCTTT. This translates into CAIRLTGMNTEAFF.

This clonotype was seen many times. The genes are TRBV11-2 and TRBJ2-7, with D unclear. CDR1 SGHAT and CDR2 FQNNGV come from the germline V gene. The CDR3 covers 13 residues. The germline V and J ends were trimmed by 1 base and 0 bases, with 4 bases remaining between them. CDR3 nucleotides: TGTGCCAGCAGCTTAGCGGGCTCCTACGAGCAGTACTTC. Translation: CASSLAGSYEQYF.

This clonotype has ten or more counts. The chain has TRBV7-2 and TRBJ2-1; the match to TRBD2 covers 13 bases. Per the germline V gene, CDR1 is SGHTA and CDR2 is FQGNSA. The V segment lost 4 bases and the J segment 10 bases; nucleotides outside the gene matches: 4. CDR3 length: 14 residues. CDR3 nucleotides: TGTGCCAGCAGCTCAGCGGGACTAGCGGGGGAGCAGTTCTTC. It yields the protein CASSSAGLAGEQFF.

The table lists this clonotype with a few counts. This chain joins TRBV7-9 and TRBJ2-7; D remains unclear. This CDR3 has 12 residues. Trimming took off 1 base at V and 6 bases at J, with 7 bases between the two ends. The germline gives CDR1 SEHNR, CDR2 FQNEAQ (reference sequence). DNA for the CDR3: TGTGCCAGCAGCTTAGTCCAAGGCGAGCAGTACTTC. It translates to CASSLVQGEQYF.

The table lists this clonotype with many counts. The gene calls are TRBV7-2 and TRBJ2-3; D possibly uses TRBD1 or TRBD2 (5 bases each). V lost 5 bases and J lost 1, with 16 bases in between. CDR3 length: 16 residues. Germline-derived CDR1 and CDR2 are SGHTA and FQGNSA. The CDR3 nucleotides read TGTGCCAGCAGCCTCAGCCGGGACCTACGCACAGATACGCAGTATTTT. Protein product: CASSLSRDLRTDTQYF.